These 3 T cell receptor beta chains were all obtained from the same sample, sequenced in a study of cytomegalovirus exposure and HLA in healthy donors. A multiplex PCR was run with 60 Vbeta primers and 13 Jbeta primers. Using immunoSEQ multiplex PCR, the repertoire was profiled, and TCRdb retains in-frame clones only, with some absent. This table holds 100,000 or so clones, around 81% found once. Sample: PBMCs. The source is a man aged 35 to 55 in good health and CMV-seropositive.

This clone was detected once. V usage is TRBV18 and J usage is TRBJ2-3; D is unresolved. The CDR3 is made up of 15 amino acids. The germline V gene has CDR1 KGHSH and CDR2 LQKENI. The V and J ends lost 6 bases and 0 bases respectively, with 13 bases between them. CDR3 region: CASSQEQASTDTQYF. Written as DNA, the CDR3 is TGTGCCAGCTCCCAAGAGCAGGCTAGCACAGATACGCAGTATTTT.

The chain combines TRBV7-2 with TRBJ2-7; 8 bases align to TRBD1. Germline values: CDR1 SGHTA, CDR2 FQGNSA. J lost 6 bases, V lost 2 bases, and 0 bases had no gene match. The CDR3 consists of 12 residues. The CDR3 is CASSLQGAEQYF. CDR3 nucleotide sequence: TGTGCCAGCAGCTTACAGGGGGCCGAGCAGTACTTC. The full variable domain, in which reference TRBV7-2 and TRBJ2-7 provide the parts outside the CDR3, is GAGVSQSPSNKVTEKGKDVELRCDPISGHTALYWYRQSLGQGLEFLIYFQGNSAPDKSGLPSDRFSAERTGGSVSTLTIQRTQQEDSAVYLCASSLQGAEQYFGPGTRLTVT.

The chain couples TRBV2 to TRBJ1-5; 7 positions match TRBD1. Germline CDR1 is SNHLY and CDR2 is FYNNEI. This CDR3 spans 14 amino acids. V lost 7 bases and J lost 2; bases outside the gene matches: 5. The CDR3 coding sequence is TGTGCCAGCACCACAGGACAGGGCAATCAGCCCCAGCATTTT. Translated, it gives CASTTGQGNQPQHF.